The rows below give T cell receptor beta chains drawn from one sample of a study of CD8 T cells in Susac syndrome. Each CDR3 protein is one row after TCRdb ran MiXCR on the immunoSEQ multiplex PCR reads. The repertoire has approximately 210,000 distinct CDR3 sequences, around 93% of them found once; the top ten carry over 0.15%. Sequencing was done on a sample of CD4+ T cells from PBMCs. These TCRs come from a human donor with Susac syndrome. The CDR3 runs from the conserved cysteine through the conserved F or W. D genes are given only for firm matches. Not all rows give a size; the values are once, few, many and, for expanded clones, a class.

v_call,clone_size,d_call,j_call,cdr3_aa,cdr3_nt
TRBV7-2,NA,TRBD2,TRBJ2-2,CASSISGGAGELFF,TGTGCCAGCAGCATTAGCGGGGGGGCCGGGGAGCTGTTTTTT
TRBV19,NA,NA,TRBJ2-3,CASSIFRDTQYF,TGTGCCAGTAGTATCTTCCGAGATACGCAGTATTTT
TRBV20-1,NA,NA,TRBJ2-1,CSARGDPGLSYNEQFF,TGCAGTGCTAGAGGGGACCCGGGGCTCTCCTACAATGAGCAGTTCTTC
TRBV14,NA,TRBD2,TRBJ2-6,CASSRAGSGANVLTF,TGTGCCAGCAGCCGAGCGGGGTCAGGGGCCAACGTCCTGACTTTC
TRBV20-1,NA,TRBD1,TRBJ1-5,CSARGAGQGDGPQHF,TGCAGTGCTAGAGGGGCAGGACAGGGCGACGGGCCCCAGCATTTT
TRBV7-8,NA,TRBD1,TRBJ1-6,CASRRGTGGESPLHF,TGTGCCAGCAGGCGAGGGACAGGGGGAGAGTCACCCCTCCACTTT
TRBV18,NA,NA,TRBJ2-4,CASSRPTVAKNIQYF,TGTGCCAGCTCACGACCGACAGTAGCCAAAAACATTCAGTACTTC
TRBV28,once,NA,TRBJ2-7,CASSHRRGGSYEQYF,TGTGCCAGCAGCCACCGGAGGGGAGGCTCCTACGAGCAGTACTTC
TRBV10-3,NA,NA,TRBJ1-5,CAISSGAPMQPQHF,TGTGCCATCAGTAGCGGGGCTCCCATGCAGCCCCAGCATTTT
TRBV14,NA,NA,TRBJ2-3,CASSQGSRWDTQYF,TGTGCCAGCAGCCAGGGCAGTCGTTGGGATACGCAGTATTTT
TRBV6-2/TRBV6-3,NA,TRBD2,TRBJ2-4,CASRSNKGLAGGSAKNIQYF,TGTGCCAGCAGATCAAATAAGGGACTAGCGGGGGGTTCGGCCAAAAACATTCAGTACTTC
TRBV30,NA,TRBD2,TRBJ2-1,CAWRLAGGRSYNEQFF,TGTGCCTGGAGACTAGCGGGGGGGCGCTCCTACAATGAGCAGTTCTTC
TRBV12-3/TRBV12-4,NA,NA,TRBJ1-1,CASTLWPENTEAFF,TGTGCCAGCACCCTTTGGCCAGAGAACACTGAAGCTTTCTTT
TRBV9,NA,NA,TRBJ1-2,CASSVARGSTGYTF,TGTGCCAGCAGCGTAGCAAGGGGCTCTACGGGCTACACCTTC
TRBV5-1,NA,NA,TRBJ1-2,CASSPAAGTYGYTF,TGCGCCAGCAGCCCTGCCGCAGGGACCTATGGCTACACCTTC
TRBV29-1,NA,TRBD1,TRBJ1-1,CSVDGQGAGSEAFF,TGCAGCGTTGATGGACAGGGGGCCGGGTCTGAAGCTTTCTTT
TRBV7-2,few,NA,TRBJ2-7,CASSLAAQDYEQYF,TGTGCCAGCAGCTTAGCGGCACAGGACTACGAGCAGTACTTC
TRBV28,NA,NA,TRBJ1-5,CANSVGNQPQHF,TGTGCCAATTCAGTGGGCAATCAGCCCCAGCATTTT
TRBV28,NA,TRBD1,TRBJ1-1,CASSPLDRDTEVFF,TGTGCCAGCAGTCCCCTGGACAGGGATACTGAAGTTTTCTTT
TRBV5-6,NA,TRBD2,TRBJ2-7,CASSFGGGQGYEQYF,TGTGCCAGCAGCTTCGGCGGGGGGCAGGGGTACGAGCAGTACTTC
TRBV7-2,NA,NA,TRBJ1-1,CASSLVGAVGTEAFF,TGTGCCAGCAGCTTAGTGGGGGCGGTGGGTACTGAAGCTTTCTTT
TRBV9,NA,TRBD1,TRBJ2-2,CASSVVTGMNTGELFF,TGTGCCAGCAGCGTAGTGACAGGGATGAACACCGGGGAGCTGTTTTTT
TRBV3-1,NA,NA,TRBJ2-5,CASSAMIRARQETQYF,TGTGCCAGCAGCGCAATGATCAGGGCCCGCCAAGAGACCCAGTACTTC
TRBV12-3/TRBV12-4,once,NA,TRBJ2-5,CASSSLRDGTQYF,TGTGCCAGCAGTTCCCTCCGGGACGGGACCCAGTACTTC
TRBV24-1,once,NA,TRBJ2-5,CATSRGAEETQYF,TGTGCCACCAGTAGGGGGGCTGAAGAGACCCAGTACTTC
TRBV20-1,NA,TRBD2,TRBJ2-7,CSARGDLAVDDWNYEQYF,TGCAGTGCTAGAGGGGATCTAGCGGTTGACGACTGGAACTACGAGCAGTACTTC
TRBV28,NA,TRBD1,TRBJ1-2,CASSLLTGEGYTF,TGTGCCAGCAGCTTACTGACAGGGGAAGGCTACACCTTC
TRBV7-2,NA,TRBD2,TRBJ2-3,CASSLGGRASDTQYF,TGTGCCAGCAGCTTAGGAGGGAGGGCCTCAGATACGCAGTATTTT
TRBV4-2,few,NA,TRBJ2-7,CASSQVSPSYEQYF,TGTGCCAGCAGCCAAGTCAGCCCTTCCTACGAGCAGTACTTC
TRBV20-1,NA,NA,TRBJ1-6,CSARDRLGGSNSPLHF,TGCAGTGCTAGAGATCGGCTGGGGGGCTCTAATTCACCCCTCCACTTT
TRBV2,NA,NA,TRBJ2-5,CASRGVLGPGETQYF,TGTGCCAGCAGGGGGGTTCTGGGTCCAGGCGAGACCCAGTACTTC
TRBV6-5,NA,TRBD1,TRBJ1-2,CASRPNPGQQHGYTF,TGTGCCAGCAGACCCAACCCGGGACAGCAGCATGGCTACACCTTC
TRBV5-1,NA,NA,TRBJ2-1,CASRGYNEQFF,TGCGCCAGCAGGGGGTACAATGAGCAGTTCTTC
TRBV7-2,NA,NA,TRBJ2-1,CASSHNYNEQFF,TGTGCCAGCAGCCATAATTACAATGAGCAGTTCTTC
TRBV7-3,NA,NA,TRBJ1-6,CASSLNPPGMDSPLHF,TGTGCCAGCAGCCTTAATCCCCCAGGGATGGATTCACCCCTCCACTTT
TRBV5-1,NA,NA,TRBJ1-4,CASSEQIGGKLFF,TGCGCCAGCAGCGAGCAGATCGGCGGAAAACTGTTTTTT
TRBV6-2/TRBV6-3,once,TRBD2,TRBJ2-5,CASSPLRGEEETQYF,TGTGCCAGCAGTCCCCTGCGGGGGGAAGAAGAGACCCAGTACTTC
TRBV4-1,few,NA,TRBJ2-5,CASSQDAGETQYF,TGCGCCAGCAGCCAAGACGCGGGAGAGACCCAGTACTTC
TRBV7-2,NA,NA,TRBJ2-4,CASSLVGPGAKNIQYF,TGTGCCAGCAGCTTGGTGGGCCCGGGCGCCAAAAACATTCAGTACTTC
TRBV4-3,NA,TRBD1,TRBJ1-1,CASSLLTGGNSEAFF,TGCGCCAGCAGCCTTCTGACAGGGGGCAATTCTGAAGCTTTCTTT
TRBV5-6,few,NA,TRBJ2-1,CASSLGLYNEQFF,TGTGCCAGCAGCTTAGGGCTCTACAATGAGCAGTTCTTC
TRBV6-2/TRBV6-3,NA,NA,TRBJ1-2,CASGDTYGYTF,TGTGCCAGCGGGGACACCTATGGCTACACCTTC
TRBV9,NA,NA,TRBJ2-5,CASSMSWAGETQYF,TGTGCCAGCAGCATGTCTTGGGCAGGAGAGACCCAGTACTTC
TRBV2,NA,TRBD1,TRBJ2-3,CASVLTGYRTDTQYF,TGTGCCAGCGTCCTGACAGGGTACCGCACAGATACGCAGTATTTT
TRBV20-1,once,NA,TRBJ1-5,CSATGLSNQPQHF,TGCAGTGCTACAGGCCTTAGCAATCAGCCCCAGCATTTT
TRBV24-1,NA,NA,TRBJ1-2,CATSDFGQTDGYTF,TGTGCCACCAGTGATTTCGGACAAACCGATGGCTACACCTTC
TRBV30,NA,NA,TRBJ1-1,CAWTSGKGAEAFF,TGTGCCTGGACCTCAGGGAAAGGCGCTGAAGCTTTCTTT
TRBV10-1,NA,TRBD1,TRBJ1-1,CASRPDRERAEAFF,TGCGCCAGCAGACCCGACAGGGAGAGGGCTGAAGCTTTCTTT
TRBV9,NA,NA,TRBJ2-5,CASSVSGRETQYF,TGTGCCAGCAGCGTTAGCGGCCGAGAGACCCAGTACTTC
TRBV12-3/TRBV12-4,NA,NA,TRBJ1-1,CASSLALLAAELNTEAFF,TGTGCCAGCAGTTTAGCTCTTTTGGCGGCTGAATTGAACACTGAAGCTTTCTTT
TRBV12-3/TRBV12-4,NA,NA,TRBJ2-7,CASRSDSRRGEQYF,TGTGCCAGCAGATCTGACTCGCGCCGAGGGGAGCAGTACTTC
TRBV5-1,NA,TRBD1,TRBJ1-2,CASSSTGGGNYGYTF,TGCGCCAGCAGCTCGACAGGGGGAGGGAACTATGGCTACACCTTC
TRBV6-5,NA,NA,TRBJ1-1,CASRQGGGNTEAFF,TGTGCCAGCAGGCAGGGAGGAGGGAACACTGAAGCTTTCTTT
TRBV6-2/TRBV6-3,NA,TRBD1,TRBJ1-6,CASCQGDSPLHF,TGTGCCAGCTGCCAGGGGGACTCACCCCTCCACTTT
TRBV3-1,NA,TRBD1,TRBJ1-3,CASSQTAGTGAGNTIYF,TGTGCCAGCAGCCAAACTGCCGGGACAGGGGCAGGAAACACCATATATTTT
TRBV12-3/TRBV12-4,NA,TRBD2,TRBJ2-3,CASSRGSGGAADTQYF,TGTGCCAGCAGTCGAGGGAGCGGGGGGGCCGCAGATACGCAGTATTTT
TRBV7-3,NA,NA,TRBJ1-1,CASSPGVRFGTMNTEAFF,TGTGCCAGCAGCCCAGGTGTGAGGTTCGGCACTATGAACACTGAAGCTTTCTTT